This record concerns one TCR beta chain sequence. This clone's antigen is unknown. Within one base of it there is no much larger clone, and no base qualities were kept. TCRbeta CDR3 regions were amplified from genomic DNA using the immunoSEQ Assay, a bias-controlled multiplex PCR. Concerning the study's data processing: Nucleated cell counts per sample were estimated from amplification of reference gene primers within the assay. To quantify the absolute abundance of each unique TCRbeta CDR3 rearrangement, sequence reads were collapsed and filtered. For each sample, productive Simpson clonality was calculated as the square root of Simpson's diversity index over productive rearrangements. The table was pulled from immuneACCESS by TCRdb, which kept in-frame rearrangements only. Such tables lose some clones; where checked, under half of the loss comes from unresolved V genes, and the rest has no known cause. For V, J and clone size, that table is used; D and trimming come from the DNA. The sample includes more than 95,000 clones, with more than 80% observed a single time. The ten top clones hold about 3.3% of the sample.

The data originate from a study of blood T cell repertoires in COVID-19 (TCRdb year 2020). For the study in its entirety: Collaborator samples came from the United States, Italy and Spain and covered acute and convalescent phases of COVID-19. The prospective study material was composed of cDNA or gDNA derived from T cells, B-cell-depleted T cells, or PBMCs. The dataset comprised deeply sampled blood TCRbeta repertoires from subjects exposed to, actively infected with, or recovered from COVID-19. The repertoires were released in a freely available public database intended as a resource for research on the immune response to SARS-CoV-2. The samples were drawn from two sources: the first 160 participants of the ongoing ImmuneRACE study, and 950 to 1,500 subjects contributed by 6 global collaborators. Sample metadata almost always included a de-identified subject ID, COVID-19 status, age in years and sex. Where available, HLA class I and class II types were obtained from metadata supplied by the sample provider rather than from assay-based typing. Overall results and qualifications from the work: Clinical and demographic metadata were provided uncurated, with the amount varying by source and participant.

At one collaborating source in Seattle, patients were enrolled during active infection and were followed longitudinally through the course of disease. The collaborating institutions used their own protocols to collect whole blood in K2EDTA tubes. Collaborator samples were shipped for TCRbeta analysis as frozen whole blood, isolated PBMCs, or DNA extracted from either sample type. Per the germline V gene, SGHAT is the CDR1 and FQNNGV is the CDR2. The CDR3 spans 19 residues, from the cysteine through the phenylalanine. Left in the record is the CDR3 DNA by itself, 57 bases read in frame from the first base. Compared with germline, V lacks 4 bases and J lacks 1 base; bases without a gene match: 17.

Specimen: peripheral blood. The chain joins TRBV11-2 to TRBJ2-7; 9 central bases correspond to TRBD2. This clonotype was obtained from a woman older than 75 with COVID-19, enrolled during active disease. The nucleotide sequence is TGTGCCAGCAGCTCGGGCTCATGGCGGGAGGGCCTAGGTTCCTACGAGCAGTACTTC. Translated, this is CASSSGSWREGLGSYEQYF.